Below are 27 T cell receptor beta chains sequenced from a single sample in a study of beta chain features in type 1 diabetes. Points from the study as a whole: Significant though moderate, a shortening of TCRB CDR3s appeared in all four CD4+ subsets of Type 1 diabetes patients.

Antigens for these TCRs are unknown. Sequencing targeted expressed TCRB transcripts, as all isolated RNA had been reverse transcribed. Sequenced by immunoSEQ multiplex PCR; TCRdb stores in-frame clones only, minus some. The table records around 44,000 clones, around 70% of them present only once. Material: Tregs from blood. The source is a woman younger than 35 with type 1 diabetes.

V gene TRBV18 combines with J gene TRBJ2-1; 7 bases are shared with TRBD1. This CDR3 region has 15 residues. The ends lost 0 bases at V and 4 bases at J; junction bases unmatched: 3. CDR1 is KGHSH and CDR2 is LQKENI in the germline V gene. Here the CDR3 reads CASSPPGQRYNEQFF. Here the CDR3 DNA reads TGTGCCAGCTCACCACCGGGACAGAGGTACAATGAGCAGTTCTTC.

The count of this clone is one. The V and J genes are TRBV10-3 and TRBJ2-5; D is perhaps TRBD2 (6 bases). The germline CDR1 and CDR2 sequences are ENHRY and SYGVKD. Trimming shortened V by 8 bases and J by 5 bases, and 18 bases separated the two germline ends. This CDR3 is built from 14 residues. The CDR3: CAISETRGLETQYF. The CDR3 nucleotides read TGTGCCATCTCCGAAACGCGGGGTTTGGAGACCCAGTACTTC.

The chain combines TRBV5-4 with TRBJ1-2; D perhaps matches TRBD1 (5 bases). The ends were cut back, 3 bases at V and 0 bases at J, with 15 bases in the middle. In germline, CDR1 is SGHNT, CDR2 YYREEE (reference sequence). This CDR3 spans 16 amino acids. Here the CDR3 DNA reads TGTGCCAGCAGCTCCCCAGGGATCGGAGCTAACTATGGCTACACCTTC. Encoded protein: CASSSPGIGANYGYTF.

The chain links TRBV29-1 to TRBJ1-4; 8 bases agree with TRBD1. The germline V gene encodes CDR1 SQVTM and CDR2 ANQGSEA. The CDR3 has 13 amino acids. V lost 7 bases and J lost 7; bases outside the gene matches: 8. CDR3 DNA: TGCAGCGCCCTGACAGGGGTTGGTGAAAAACTGTTTTTT. Its translation is CSALTGVGEKLFF.

The chain links TRBV19 to TRBJ1-1; D perhaps matches TRBD1 (5 bases). The CDR3 is made up of 11 amino acids. Germline assignment: CDR1 LNHDA and CDR2 SQIVND (reference sequence). V lost 6 bases and J 11 bases, leaving 13 bases between the germline ends. The CDR3 sequence: CASRDPRGAFF. The CDR3 DNA reads TGTGCCAGTAGGGACCCACGGGGGGCTTTCTTT.

This clone was seen more than once but under ten times. The same CDR3 is also encoded by other DNA sequences in this sample. In DNA form, the CDR3 reads TGTGCCAGCAGTCTATGGGGGGAGAAAAATTCACCCCTCCACTTT. The encoded protein is CASSLWGEKNSPLHF. The chain is built from TRBV27 and TRBJ1-6; a possible D gene is TRBD1 (5 bases). This CDR3 has 15 amino acids. The germline CDR1 and CDR2 sequences are MNHEY and SMNVEV (reference sequence). The ends were cut back, 5 bases at V and 7 bases at J, with 15 bases in the middle.

CDR3 sequence reads: CASKEDRNSNQPQHF. DNA for the CDR3: TGTGCCAGCAAGGAAGACAGAAATAGCAATCAGCCCCAGCATTTT. The gene calls are TRBV2 and TRBJ1-5, with D perhaps matching TRBD1 (5 bases). The CDR3 covers 15 residues. Deletions cut 7 bases from V and 0 bases from J, with 13 bases between. Per germline, CDR1 SNHLY and CDR2 FYNNEI.

This chain joins TRBV5-1 and TRBJ2-3, with a possible D match to TRBD2 (5 bases). Germline V gene sequence: CDR1 SGHRS, CDR2 YFSETQ. The CDR3 length is 13 residues. The V end was cut by 0 bases, the J end by 6 bases, with 8 bases between. The chain's CDR3 is CASSLAPGDTQYF. CDR3 DNA: TGCGCCAGCAGCTTGGCCCCGGGGGATACGCAGTATTTT.

The chain employs TRBV11-2 and TRBJ1-5, with D unresolved. Trimming removed 2 bases at V and 6 bases at J, with 17 bases between. The length of the CDR3 is 16 residues. Germline-derived CDR1 and CDR2 are SGHAT and FQNNGV. The CDR3 nucleotides are TGTGCCAGCAGCTTAACCGCGGGTTTCGAGGGTCAGCCCCAGCATTTT. It yields the protein CASSLTAGFEGQPQHF. The full variable domain, in which reference TRBV11-2 and TRBJ1-5 provide the parts outside the CDR3, is EAGVAQSPRYKIIEKRQSVAFWCNPISGHATLYWYQQILGQGPKLLIQFQNNGVVDDSQLPKDRFSAERLKGVDSTLKIQPAKLEDSAVYLCASSLTAGFEGQPQHFGDGTRLSIL.

The J gene is TRBJ2-3, the V gene TRBV7-2; no reliable D call. The CDR3 has 14 amino acids. Germline V lookup: CDR1 SGHTA, CDR2 FQGNSA. Trimming cost V 6 bases and J 2 bases, with 12 bases left between them. The CDR3 is CASSQTLVTDTQYF. The CDR3 DNA is TGTGCCAGCAGTCAAACTCTGGTCACAGATACGCAGTATTTT. Complete variable domain (other parts from reference TRBV7-2 and TRBJ2-3): GAGVSQSPSNKVTEKGKDVELRCDPISGHTALYWYRQSLGQGLEFLIYFQGNSAPDKSGLPSDRFSAERTGGSVSTLTIQRTQQEDSAVYLCASSQTLVTDTQYFGPGTRLTVL.

The chain uses TRBV29-1 and TRBJ2-7, with D possibly being TRBD1 (7 bases). The V and J ends lost 3 bases and 4 bases respectively, with 13 bases between them. This CDR3 spans 13 amino acids. Germline lookup yields CDR1 SQVTM and CDR2 ANQGSEA. The CDR3: CSVEGRGVYEQYF. The CDR3 nucleotides read TGCAGCGTTGAGGGCAGGGGGGTTTACGAGCAGTACTTC.

The chain links TRBV7-9 to TRBJ1-2; D gene uncertain. Looked up from germline, CDR1 is SEHNR and CDR2 is FQNEAQ (reference sequence). The CDR3 is made up of 17 amino acids. Trimming took off 4 bases at V and 4 bases at J, with 22 bases between the two ends. The DNA for the CDR3 is TGTGCCAGCAGCTACGGGCGAACAGAATGGGAGCTCTATGGCTACACCTTC. As protein: CASSYGRTEWELYGYTF.

This clone has more than one count but fewer than ten. The chain links TRBV10-3 to TRBJ1-1; tentative D call: TRBD1 (5 bases). Trimming stripped 7 bases from V and 0 bases from J, with 15 bases between. The CDR3 length is 15 residues. Germline loops: CDR1 ENHRY, CDR2 SYGVKD. CDR3 bases: TGTGCCATCAAGGGCGTTCCAGGGTTGAACACTGAAGCTTTCTTT. Protein: CAIKGVPGLNTEAFF.

This clone occurred a few times. The chain links TRBV4-2 to TRBJ1-4; 9 bases are a match to TRBD1. The CDR3 is 16 amino acids. V shed 7 bases and J 8 bases; nucleotides not matched to a gene: 14. CDR1 is LGHNA, CDR2 YNFKEQ, per germline. The CDR3 loop reads CASNRDRASSREKLFF. The CDR3 bases are TGTGCCAGCAACCGGGACAGGGCCTCCTCGAGGGAAAAACTGTTTTTT.

The chain uses TRBV28 and TRBJ2-2; 8 bases are shared with TRBD1. This CDR3 is 15 amino acids long. Germline trimming cut 11 bases from V and 3 bases from J; bases unmatched to any gene: 11. Germline CDR1 MDHEN, CDR2 SYDVKM. CDR3 in amino acids: CAARSWTGYTGELFF. CDR3 nucleotides: TGTGCCGCTCGGTCCTGGACAGGGTACACCGGGGAGCTGTTTTTT.

The V call is TRBV29-1, the J call TRBJ2-4; possible D gene TRBD1, 7 bases. V gave up 7 bases and J gave up 1 base, with 20 bases separating them. Germline lookup yields CDR1 SQVTM and CDR2 ANQGSEA. This CDR3 has 16 amino acids. The CDR3 region has the DNA TGCAGCGCCGTCAGGGGGGCGCGTTTGGCCAAAAACATTCAGTACTTC. It yields the protein CSAVRGARLAKNIQYF.

The chain is built from TRBV7-2 and TRBJ2-2; the match to TRBD2 covers 12 bases. CDR3 length: 17 residues. V lost 7 bases, J lost 7 bases, and 13 bases stayed unmatched. Germline V CDR1 and CDR2: SGHTA, FQGNSA. Written as DNA, the CDR3 is TGTGCCAGCACCCTCGGCGGACTAGCGGGGCAAGACGGGGAGCTGTTTTTT. As protein: CASTLGGLAGQDGELFF.

CDR3 protein: CAWSLWGPGQPRGYTF. In DNA form, the CDR3 reads TGTGCCTGGAGTCTATGGGGGCCGGGACAACCTAGGGGCTACACCTTC. The chain uses TRBV30 and TRBJ1-2; a weak D match, TRBD1 (6 bases). The CDR3 extends over 16 amino acids. V gave up 2 bases and J gave up 8 bases, with 24 bases separating them. Per germline, CDR1 GTSNPN and CDR2 SVGIG (reference sequence).

V gene TRBV29-1 combines with J gene TRBJ2-1; 10 bases fit TRBD2. The germline gives CDR1 SQVTM, CDR2 ANQGSEA. After removal of 5 bases from V and 9 bases from J, the junction contained 7 bases not matched to a gene. There are 13 residues in the CDR3. The CDR3 DNA is TGCAGCGTTAGGAGCGGGGGGGCGGGTGAGCAGTTCTTC. It codes for CSVRSGGAGEQFF.

On this clone: At one end the junction does not follow the germline gene, possibly because of a read error. The chain links TRBV2 to TRBJ2-7; the D is unclear. CDR3 length equals 12 residues. CDR1 SNHLY and CDR2 FYNNEI come from the germline V gene. The CDR3 region is CASSEAPAGYRW. The DNA of the CDR3 is TGTGCCAGCAGTGAAGCGCCGGCAGGCTACCGATGG.

This clone showed up just a few times. J is TRBJ1-2 and V is TRBV19; a weak D match, TRBD1 (6 bases). V gave up 11 bases and J gave up 8 bases, with 33 bases separating them. There are 17 residues in the CDR3. The germline CDR1 and CDR2 sequences are LNHDA and SQIVND (reference sequence). In DNA, the CDR3 is TGTGCCGCCAGGAATGCCCAACCAGGTTTGCAGGGGCAAGGCTACACCTTC. It is translated as CAARNAQPGLQGQGYTF.

This rearrangement joins TRBV4-3 to TRBJ2-3; D may be TRBD1 (5 bases). V lost 2 bases and J lost 6, with 12 bases in between. The germline CDR1 and CDR2 sequences are LGHNA and YSLEER. This CDR3 is built from 14 residues. CDR3 region: CASSQKRGSDTQYF. CDR3 in DNA: TGCGCCAGCAGCCAAAAAAGGGGATCCGATACGCAGTATTTT.

The rearrangement uses TRBV5-1 and TRBJ2-7, with 14 positions matching TRBD2. CDR1 is SGHRS, CDR2 YFSETQ, per germline. J lost 2 bases, V lost 4 bases, and 11 bases had no gene match. This CDR3 contains 18 residues. CDR3 protein: CASSPGLAGVGTTYEQYF. The CDR3 DNA reads TGCGCCAGCAGCCCGGGACTAGCGGGAGTTGGGACTACCTACGAGCAGTACTTC. The full variable domain, its missing parts supplied by reference TRBV5-1 and TRBJ2-7, is KAGVTQTPRYLIKTRGQQVTLSCSPISGHRSVSWYQQTPGQGLQFLFEYFSETQRNKGNFPGRFSGRQFSNSRSEMNVSTLELGDSALYLCASSPGLAGVGTTYEQYFGPGTRLTVT.

The chain recombines TRBV11-2 with TRBJ1-3; D remains unclear. The CDR3 extends over 16 amino acids. V dropped 5 bases and J dropped 4 bases, with 18 bases sitting between them. Germline loops: CDR1 SGHAT, CDR2 FQNNGV. CDR3 bases: TGTGCCAGCAGCCAACTCGCCGGCAGGTCCGGAAACACCATATATTTT. It translates to CASSQLAGRSGNTIYF.

This chain connects TRBV4-3 to TRBJ2-2, with TRBD2 matching 9 bases. Germline trimming cut 1 base from V and 5 bases from J; bases unmatched to any gene: 5. Germline-derived CDR1 and CDR2 are LGHNA and YSLEER. This CDR3 comprises 16 residues. DNA for the CDR3: TGCGCCAGCAGCCAAGTAGCGGGGGTTATAACCGGGGAGCTGTTTTTT. Translating gives CASSQVAGVITGELFF.

This clone has more than one count but fewer than ten. The chain joins TRBV6-5 to TRBJ2-7; D possibly corresponds to TRBD2 (5 bases). V was pared by 2 bases and J by 0 bases, with 8 bases between. The CDR3 sequence is 14 residues long. The V gene's germline CDR1 is MNHEY and CDR2 SVGAGI. CDR3 in DNA: TGTGCCAGCAGTTACCTGGCGGGCTCCTACGAGCAGTACTTC. Protein product: CASSYLAGSYEQYF.

This clone was counted between two and nine times. In nucleotides, the CDR3 is TGCGCCAGCAGCCAGGAACCGGACAGCTTTCGTCTTAACTATGGCTACACCTTC. Translating gives CASSQEPDSFRLNYGYTF. The rearrangement uses TRBV4-1 and TRBJ1-2, with D possibly TRBD1 on 6 matching bases. The V end lost 3 bases, the J end lost 1 base, and 21 bases lay between the germline ends. The germline V gene encodes CDR1 MGHRA and CDR2 YSYEKL. CDR3 length: 18 residues.